This T cell receptor (beta chain) came from a study of preoperative IRX-2 immunotherapy in early breast cancer. This clone came up once. The CDR3 contains 15 residues. CDR1 GTSNPN and CDR2 SVGIG come from the germline V gene (reference sequence). V dropped 2 bases and J dropped 0 bases, with 13 bases sitting between them. Indicated treatment: preoperative locoregional IRX-2 cytokine immunotherapy. Preoperative locoregional IRX-2 cytokine immunotherapy was tested in the phase Ib source study. The protocol was immunoSEQ multiplex PCR, while the TCRdb copy is restricted to in-frame clones and leaves out a portion. The sample has some 2,800 clones, about 80% seen once.

The origin of this receptor is a human donor with breast cancer. The chain uses TRBV30 and TRBJ1-1, with D perhaps matching TRBD1 (6 bases). This specimen was tumor tissue, taken before IRX-2 immunotherapy. DNA for the CDR3: TGTGCCTGGAGTAAGGCGCGACAGGTGAACACTGAAGCTTTCTTT. The encoded protein is CAWSKARQVNTEAFF.